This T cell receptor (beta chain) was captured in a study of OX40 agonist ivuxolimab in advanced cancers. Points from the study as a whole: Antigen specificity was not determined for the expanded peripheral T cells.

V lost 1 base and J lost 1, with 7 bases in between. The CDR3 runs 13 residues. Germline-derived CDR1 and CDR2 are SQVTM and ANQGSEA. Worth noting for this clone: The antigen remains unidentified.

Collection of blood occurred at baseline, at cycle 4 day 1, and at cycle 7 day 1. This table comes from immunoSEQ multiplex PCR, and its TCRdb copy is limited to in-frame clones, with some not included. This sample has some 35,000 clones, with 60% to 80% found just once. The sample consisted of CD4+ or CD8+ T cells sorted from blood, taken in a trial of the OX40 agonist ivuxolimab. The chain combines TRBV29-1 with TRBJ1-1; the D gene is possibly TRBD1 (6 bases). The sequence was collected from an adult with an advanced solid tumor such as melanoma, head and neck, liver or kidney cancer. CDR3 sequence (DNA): TGCAGCGTTGAAGGGGACAAGAACACTGAAGCTTTCTTT. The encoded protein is CSVEGDKNTEAFF.